This T cell receptor (beta chain) is from a study of cytomegalovirus exposure and HLA in healthy donors. About the research overall: An early data release held tens of millions of unique TCRs from HLA-typed donors.

Findings and limits, study-wide: V- and J-gene trimming in TCR beta was tied to a missense DCLRE1C variant by an analysis performed later. In a later analysis, TCR association rates varied by HLA locus: DRB1 most, HLA-C fewest. There were reportedly fewer N-insertions in an Asian-associated ancestry cluster than the approximately 670-donor mean, in a later analysis.

On this clone itself: The antigen remains undetermined.

Vbeta (60) and Jbeta (13) primers were used in the PCR. The protocol was immunoSEQ multiplex PCR, while the TCRdb copy is restricted to in-frame clones and leaves out a portion. The sample gives 280,000 or so clones, roughly 90% of which show up once; 2% to 3% is in the top ten. CDR3 length: 16 amino acids. The chain uses TRBV21-1 and TRBJ1-3; the listed D gene, TRBD1, was not tested against the DNA. TRBV21-1 has pseudogene status. The sequencing sample was made of PBMCs. The clonotype was recovered from a woman younger than 30 in good health and CMV-seronegative. The CDR3 protein is CASSRPGGISGNTIYF. CDR3 coding DNA: TGTGCCAGCAGCAGACCAGGGGGCATTTCTGGAAACACCATATATTTT.